Here is one T cell receptor (beta chain) with its context. The sample comes from a study of CD8+CD57+ T cells in acquired aplastic anemia. TCR beta VDJ combinations and CDR3 sequences were profiled from genomic DNA. TCRdb processed the reads anew with MiXCR; each CDR3 protein has one entry. The table includes over 200,000 distinct CDR3 sequences, 61% detected once. Source material: sorted CD4+, CD8+, or CD8+CD57+ T cells (not recorded which) from PBMCs. The receptor's source is a human donor in good health.

The CDR3 coding sequence is TGTGCCAGCGATACAGGTTCTAGCACAGATACGCAGTATTTT. As protein: CASDTGSSTDTQYF. The chain uses TRBV7-9 and TRBJ2-3; D may be TRBD1 (5 bases). The germline V gene encodes CDR1 SEHNR and CDR2 FQNEAQ (reference sequence). The CDR3 has 14 residues. V was trimmed by 8 bases and J by 0 bases, leaving 12 bases between them.